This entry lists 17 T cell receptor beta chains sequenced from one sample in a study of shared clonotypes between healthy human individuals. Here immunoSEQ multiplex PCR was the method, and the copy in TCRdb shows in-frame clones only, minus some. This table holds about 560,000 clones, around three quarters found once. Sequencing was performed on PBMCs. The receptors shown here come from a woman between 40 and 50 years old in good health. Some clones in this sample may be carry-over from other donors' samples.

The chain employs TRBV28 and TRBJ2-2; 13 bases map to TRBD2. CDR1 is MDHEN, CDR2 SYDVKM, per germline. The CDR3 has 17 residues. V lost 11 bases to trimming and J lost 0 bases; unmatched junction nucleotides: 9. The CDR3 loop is CAPLLAGGSANTGELFF. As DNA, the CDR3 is TGTGCCCCCTTACTAGCGGGAGGGTCCGCGAACACCGGGGAGCTGTTTTTT.

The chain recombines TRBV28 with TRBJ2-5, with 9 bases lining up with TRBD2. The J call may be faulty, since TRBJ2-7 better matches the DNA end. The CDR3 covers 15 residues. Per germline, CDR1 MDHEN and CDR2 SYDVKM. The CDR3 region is CASSFELAGSYEQYF. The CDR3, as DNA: TGTGCCAGCAGTTTTGAGCTAGCGGGATCCTACGAGCAGTACTTC.

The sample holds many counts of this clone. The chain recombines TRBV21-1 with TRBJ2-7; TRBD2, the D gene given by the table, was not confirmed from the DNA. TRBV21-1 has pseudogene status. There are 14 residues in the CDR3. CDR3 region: CARIRLADDYEQYF. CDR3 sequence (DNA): TGTGCCAGGATCCGACTAGCGGACGACTACGAGCAGTACTTC.

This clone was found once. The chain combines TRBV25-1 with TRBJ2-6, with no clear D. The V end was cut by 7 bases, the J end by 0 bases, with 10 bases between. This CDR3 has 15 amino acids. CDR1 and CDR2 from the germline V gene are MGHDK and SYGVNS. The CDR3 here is CASTGRTSGANVLTF. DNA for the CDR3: TGTGCCAGCACTGGCAGGACCTCTGGGGCCAACGTCCTGACTTTC.

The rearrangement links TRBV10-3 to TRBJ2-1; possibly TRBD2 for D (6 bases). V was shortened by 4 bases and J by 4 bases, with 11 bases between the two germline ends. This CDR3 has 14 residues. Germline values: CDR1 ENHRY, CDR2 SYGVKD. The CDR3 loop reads CAISGGSGYNEQFF. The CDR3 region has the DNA TGTGCCATCAGTGGGGGGAGCGGGTACAATGAGCAGTTCTTC.

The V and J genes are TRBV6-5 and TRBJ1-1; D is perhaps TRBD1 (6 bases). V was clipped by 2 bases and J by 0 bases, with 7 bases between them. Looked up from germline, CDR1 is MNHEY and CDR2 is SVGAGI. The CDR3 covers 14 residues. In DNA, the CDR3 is TGTGCCAGCAGTTACGACAGGTTGAACACTGAAGCTTTCTTT. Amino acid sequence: CASSYDRLNTEAFF.

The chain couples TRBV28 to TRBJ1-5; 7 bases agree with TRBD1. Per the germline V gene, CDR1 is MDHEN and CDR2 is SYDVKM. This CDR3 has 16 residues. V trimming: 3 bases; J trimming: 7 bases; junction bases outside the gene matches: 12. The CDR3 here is CASSFGNRGYDQPQHF. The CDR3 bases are TGTGCCAGCAGTTTCGGTAACAGGGGATATGACCAGCCCCAGCATTTT.

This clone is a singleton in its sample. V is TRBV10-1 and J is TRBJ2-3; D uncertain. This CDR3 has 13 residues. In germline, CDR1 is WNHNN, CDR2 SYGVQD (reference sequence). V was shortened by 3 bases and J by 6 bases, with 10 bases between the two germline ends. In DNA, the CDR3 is TGCGCCAGCAGTGAAGGCGCGACGGATACGCAGTATTTT. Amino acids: CASSEGATDTQYF.

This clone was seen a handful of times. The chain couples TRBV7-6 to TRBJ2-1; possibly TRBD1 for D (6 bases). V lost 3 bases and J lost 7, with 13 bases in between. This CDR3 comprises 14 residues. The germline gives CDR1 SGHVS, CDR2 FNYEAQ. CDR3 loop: CASSFWTDSNEQFF. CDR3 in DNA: TGTGCCAGCAGCTTTTGGACAGATTCGAATGAGCAGTTCTTC.

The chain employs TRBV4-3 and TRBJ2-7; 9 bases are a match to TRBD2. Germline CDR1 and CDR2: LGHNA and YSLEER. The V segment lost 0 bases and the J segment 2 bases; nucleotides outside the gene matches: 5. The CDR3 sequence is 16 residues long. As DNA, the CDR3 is TGCGCCAGCAGCCAAGACGCGGGAGGGACGACCTACGAGCAGTACTTC. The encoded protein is CASSQDAGGTTYEQYF.

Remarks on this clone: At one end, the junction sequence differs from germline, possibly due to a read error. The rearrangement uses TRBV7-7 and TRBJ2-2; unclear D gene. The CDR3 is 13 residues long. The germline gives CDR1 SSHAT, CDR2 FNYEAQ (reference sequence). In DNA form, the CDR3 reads TGTGCTAGCAGCTTAGGTGGGACCGGGGAGCTGTTTTTT. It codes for CASSLGGTGELFF.

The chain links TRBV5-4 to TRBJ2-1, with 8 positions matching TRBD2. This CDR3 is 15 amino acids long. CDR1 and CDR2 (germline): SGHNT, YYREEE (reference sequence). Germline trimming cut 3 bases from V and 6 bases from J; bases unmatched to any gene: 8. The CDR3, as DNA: TGTGCCAGCAGCTCCGGGACTAGGGTGGCCAATGAGCAGTTCTTC. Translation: CASSSGTRVANEQFF.

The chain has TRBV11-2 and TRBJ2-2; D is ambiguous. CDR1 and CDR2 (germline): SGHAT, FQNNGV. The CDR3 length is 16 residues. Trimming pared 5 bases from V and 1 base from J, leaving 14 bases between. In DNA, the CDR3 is TGTGCCAGCAGCCCTAGTCGCGTCAAGAACACCGGGGAGCTGTTTTTT. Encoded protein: CASSPSRVKNTGELFF.

The CDR3 region is CASSLVSFFGTETNYGYTF. CDR3 DNA sequence: TGTGCCAGCAGCTTGGTCAGTTTTTTCGGGACAGAAACTAACTATGGCTACACCTTC. The chain uses TRBV5-6 and TRBJ1-2, with 7 bases identical to TRBD1. The CDR3 sequence is 19 residues long. Per germline, CDR1 SGHDT and CDR2 YYEEEE. The trim removed 0 bases at V and 0 bases at J, leaving 14 bases unmatched.

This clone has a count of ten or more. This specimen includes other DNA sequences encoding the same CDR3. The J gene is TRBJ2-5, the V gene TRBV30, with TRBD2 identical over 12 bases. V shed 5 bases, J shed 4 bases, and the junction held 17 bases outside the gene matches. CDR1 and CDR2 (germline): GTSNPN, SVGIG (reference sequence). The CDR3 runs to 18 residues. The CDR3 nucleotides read TGTGCCTGGGGCCTATCTAGCGGGAGGGCCTGGTGGAGAGAGACCCAGTACTTC. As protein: CAWGLSSGRAWWRETQYF.

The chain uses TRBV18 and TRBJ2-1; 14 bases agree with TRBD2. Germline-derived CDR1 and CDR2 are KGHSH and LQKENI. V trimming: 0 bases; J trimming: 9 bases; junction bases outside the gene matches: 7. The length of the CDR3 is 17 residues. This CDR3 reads CASSPPGLAGGYGEQFF. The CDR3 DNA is TGTGCCAGCTCACCACCAGGACTAGCGGGGGGCTACGGTGAGCAGTTCTTC. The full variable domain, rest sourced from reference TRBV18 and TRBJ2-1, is NAGVMQNPRHLVRRRGQEARLRCSPMKGHSHVYWYRQLPEEGLKFMVYLQKENIIDESGMPKERFSAEFPKEGPSILRIQQVVRGDSAAYFCASSPPGLAGGYGEQFFGPGTRLTVL.

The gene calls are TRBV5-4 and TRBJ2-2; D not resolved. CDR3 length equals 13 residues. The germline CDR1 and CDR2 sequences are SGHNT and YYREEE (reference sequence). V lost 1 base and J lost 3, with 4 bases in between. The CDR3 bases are TGTGCCAGCAGCTTGTTGGACACCGGGGAGCTGTTTTTT. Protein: CASSLLDTGELFF.